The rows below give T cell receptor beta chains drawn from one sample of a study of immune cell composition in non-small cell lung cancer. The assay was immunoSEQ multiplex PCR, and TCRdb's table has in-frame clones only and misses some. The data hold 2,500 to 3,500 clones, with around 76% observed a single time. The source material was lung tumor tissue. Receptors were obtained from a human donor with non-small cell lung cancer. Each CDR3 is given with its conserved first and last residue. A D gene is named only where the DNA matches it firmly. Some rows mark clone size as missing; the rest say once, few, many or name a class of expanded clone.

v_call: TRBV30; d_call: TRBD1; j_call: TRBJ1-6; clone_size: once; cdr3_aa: CAWSGQGNSPLHF; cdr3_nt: TGTGCCTGGAGCGGACAGGGTAATTCACCCCTCCACTTT
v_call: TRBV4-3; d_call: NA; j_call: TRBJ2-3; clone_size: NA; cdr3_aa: CASSQDERVTDTQYF; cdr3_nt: TGCGCCAGCAGCCAAGACGAGCGGGTAACAGATACGCAGTATTTT
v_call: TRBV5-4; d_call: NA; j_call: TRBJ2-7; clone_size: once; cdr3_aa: CASSQATGSLSYEQYF; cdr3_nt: TGTGCCAGCAGCCAAGCTACGGGGTCTCTCTCCTACGAGCAGTACTTC
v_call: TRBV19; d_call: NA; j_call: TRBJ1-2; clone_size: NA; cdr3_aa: CATQGSGYTF; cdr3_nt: TGTGCCACGCAGGGTTCCGGCTACACCTTC
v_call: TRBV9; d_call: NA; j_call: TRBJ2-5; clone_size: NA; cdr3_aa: CASSVGLGRETQYF; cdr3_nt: TGTGCCAGCAGCGTGGGACTGGGGAGGGAGACCCAGTACTTC
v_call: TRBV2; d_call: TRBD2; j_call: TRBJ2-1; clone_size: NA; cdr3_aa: CASSPPGLVSLYEQFF; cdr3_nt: TGTGCCAGCAGTCCCCCCGGACTAGTATCTCTCTATGAGCAGTTCTTC
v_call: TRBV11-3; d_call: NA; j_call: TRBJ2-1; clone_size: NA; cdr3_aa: CASSPTSGSSYNEQFF; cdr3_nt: TGTGCCAGCAGCCCTACAAGCGGCAGCTCCTACAATGAGCAGTTCTTC
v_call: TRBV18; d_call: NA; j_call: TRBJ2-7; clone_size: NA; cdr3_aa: CASSPSGSSYEQYF; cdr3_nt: TGTGCCAGCTCACCATCAGGTTCATCCTACGAGCAGTACTTC
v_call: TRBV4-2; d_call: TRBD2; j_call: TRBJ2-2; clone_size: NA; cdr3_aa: CASSTRMGAGDTGELFF; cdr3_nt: TGTGCCAGCAGCACAAGGATGGGTGCGGGGGACACCGGGGAGCTGTTTTTT
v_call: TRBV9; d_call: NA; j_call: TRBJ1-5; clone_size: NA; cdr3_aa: CASSLNGASNQPQHF; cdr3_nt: TGTGCCAGCAGCCTAAATGGGGCGAGCAATCAGCCCCAGCATTTT
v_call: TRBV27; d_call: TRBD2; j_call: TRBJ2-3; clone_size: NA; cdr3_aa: CASRTSGLAGVSADTQYF; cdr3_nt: TGTGCCAGCAGGACCTCAGGACTAGCGGGAGTTTCTGCAGATACGCAGTATTTT
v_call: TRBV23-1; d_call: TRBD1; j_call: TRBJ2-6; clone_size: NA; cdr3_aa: CASSQKGANGANVLTF; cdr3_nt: TGCGCCAGCAGTCAAAAGGGGGCGAATGGGGCCAACGTCCTGACTTTC
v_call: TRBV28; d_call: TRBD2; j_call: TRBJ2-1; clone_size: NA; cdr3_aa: CALRGTSGNNEQFF; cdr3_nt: TGTGCCCTTCGGGGGACTAGCGGAAACAATGAGCAGTTCTTC
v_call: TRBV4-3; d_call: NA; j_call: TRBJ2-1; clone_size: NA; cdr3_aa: CASSQGRRGKEQFF; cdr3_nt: TGCGCCAGCAGCCAGGGAAGACGGGGAAAGGAGCAGTTCTTC
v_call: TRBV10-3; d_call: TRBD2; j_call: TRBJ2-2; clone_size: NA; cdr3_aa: CAISGMDTGELFF; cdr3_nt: TGTGCCATTAGCGGGATGGACACCGGGGAGCTGTTTTTT
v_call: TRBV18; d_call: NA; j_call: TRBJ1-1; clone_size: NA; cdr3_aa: CASSPIASYEAFF; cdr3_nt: TGTGCCAGCTCACCCATAGCCAGCTACGAAGCTTTCTTT
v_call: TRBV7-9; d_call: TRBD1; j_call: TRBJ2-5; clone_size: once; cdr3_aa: CASSPATSGGLPQYF; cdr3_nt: TGTGCCAGCAGCCCAGCGACTTCAGGGGGTTTGCCCCAGTACTTC
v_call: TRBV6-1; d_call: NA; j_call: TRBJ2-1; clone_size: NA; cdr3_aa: CASSPGLQVFGEQFF; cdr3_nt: TGTGCCAGCAGTCCGGGACTCCAGGTCTTCGGCGAGCAGTTCTTC
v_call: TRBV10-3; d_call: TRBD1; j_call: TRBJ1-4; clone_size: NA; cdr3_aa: CAISEGTAEEKLFF; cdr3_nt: TGTGCCATCAGTGAGGGGACAGCCGAGGAAAAACTGTTTTTT
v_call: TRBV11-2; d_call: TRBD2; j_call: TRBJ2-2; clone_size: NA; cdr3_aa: CASSREASNTGELFF; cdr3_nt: TGTGCCAGCAGCCGGGAGGCCTCGAACACCGGGGAGCTGTTTTTT
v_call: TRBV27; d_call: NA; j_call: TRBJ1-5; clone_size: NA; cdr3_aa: CASSTEGGQPQHF; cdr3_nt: TGTGCCAGCAGTACTGAGGGAGGTCAGCCCCAGCATTTT
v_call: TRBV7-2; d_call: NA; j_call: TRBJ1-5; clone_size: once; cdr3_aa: CASSPMRGPYQPQHF; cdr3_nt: TGTGCCAGCAGCCCCATGCGGGGGCCTTATCAGCCCCAGCATTTT
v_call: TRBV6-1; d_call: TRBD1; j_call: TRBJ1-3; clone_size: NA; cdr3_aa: CASRRGQGAGNTIYF; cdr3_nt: TGTGCCAGCAGGCGAGGACAGGGGGCTGGAAACACCATATATTTT
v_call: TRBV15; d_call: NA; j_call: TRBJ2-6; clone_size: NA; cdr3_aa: CATSRVEAGANVLTF; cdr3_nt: TGTGCCACCAGCAGAGTAGAGGCTGGGGCCAACGTCCTGACTTTC
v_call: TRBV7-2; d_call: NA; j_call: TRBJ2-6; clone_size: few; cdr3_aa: CASSLDHYTGANVLTF; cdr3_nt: TGTGCCAGCAGCTTAGATCATTACACTGGGGCCAACGTCCTGACTTTC
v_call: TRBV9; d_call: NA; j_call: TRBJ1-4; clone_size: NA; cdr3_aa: CASSVQGGHNEKLFF; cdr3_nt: TGTGCCAGCAGCGTGCAGGGTGGCCATAATGAAAAACTGTTTTTT
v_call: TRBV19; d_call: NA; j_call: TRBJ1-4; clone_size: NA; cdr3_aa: CASSIPVAAGGNEKLFF; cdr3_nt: TGTGCCAGTAGTATCCCTGTGGCAGCTGGAGGTAATGAAAAACTGTTTTTT
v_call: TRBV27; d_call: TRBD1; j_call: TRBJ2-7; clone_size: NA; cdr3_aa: CASGGQGADNSYEQYF; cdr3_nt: TGTGCCAGCGGGGGACAGGGGGCGGATAACTCCTACGAGCAGTACTTC
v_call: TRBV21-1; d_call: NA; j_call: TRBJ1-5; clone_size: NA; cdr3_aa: CAKKIRTVKPPCQDF; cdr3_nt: TGTGCCAAAAAGATTCGGACAGTTAAGCCCCCCTGTCAGGATTTT
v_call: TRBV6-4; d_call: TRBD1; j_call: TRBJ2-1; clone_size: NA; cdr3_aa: CASSDSQTGEQFF; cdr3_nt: TGTGCCAGCAGTGACTCACAGACAGGGGAGCAGTTCTTC
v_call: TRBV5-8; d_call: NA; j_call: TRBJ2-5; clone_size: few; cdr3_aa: CATPEGGTQYF; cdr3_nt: TGTGCCACTCCGGAGGGCGGGACCCAGTACTTC
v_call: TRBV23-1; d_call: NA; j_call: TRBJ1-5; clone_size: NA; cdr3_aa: CASSQTDRHF; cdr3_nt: TGCGCCAGCAGTCAGACGGACAGGCATTTT
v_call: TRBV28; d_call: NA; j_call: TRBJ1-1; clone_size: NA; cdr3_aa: CASRPGHPNTEAFF; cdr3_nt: TGTGCCAGCAGGCCGGGACACCCGAACACTGAAGCTTTCTTT
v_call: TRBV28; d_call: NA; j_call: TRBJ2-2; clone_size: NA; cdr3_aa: CASRGGTANTGELFF; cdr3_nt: TGTGCCAGCAGAGGAGGGACGGCGAACACCGGGGAACTGTTTTTT
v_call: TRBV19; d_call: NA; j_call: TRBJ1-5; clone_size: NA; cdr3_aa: CASRSDDRDQPQHF; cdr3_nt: TGTGCCAGTAGGTCCGATGACAGAGATCAGCCCCAGCATTTT